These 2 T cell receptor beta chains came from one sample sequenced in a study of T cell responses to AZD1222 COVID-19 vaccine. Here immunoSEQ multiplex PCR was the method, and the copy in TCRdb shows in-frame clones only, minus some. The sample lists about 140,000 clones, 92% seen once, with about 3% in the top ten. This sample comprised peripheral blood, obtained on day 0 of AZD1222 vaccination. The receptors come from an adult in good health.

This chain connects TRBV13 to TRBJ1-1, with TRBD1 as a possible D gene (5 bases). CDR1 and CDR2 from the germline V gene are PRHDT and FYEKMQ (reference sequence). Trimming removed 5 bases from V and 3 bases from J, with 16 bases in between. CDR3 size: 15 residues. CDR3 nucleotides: TGTGCCAGCAGCGGGGGGGTCCCCCGAGACACTGAAGCTTTCTTT. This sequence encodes CASSGGVPRDTEAFF.

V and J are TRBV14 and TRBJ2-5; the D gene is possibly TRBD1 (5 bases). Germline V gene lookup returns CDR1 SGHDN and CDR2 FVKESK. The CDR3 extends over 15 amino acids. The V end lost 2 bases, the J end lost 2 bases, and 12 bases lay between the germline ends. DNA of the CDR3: TGTGCCAGCAGCCAAATAACAGGAGCACAAGAGACCCAGTACTTC. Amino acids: CASSQITGAQETQYF.